Listed below are T cell receptor beta chains from one sample, sequenced in a study of blood T cell repertoires in COVID-19. Profiled with immunoSEQ multiplex PCR; TCRdb holds only in-frame clones, not every one. This table holds approximately 90,000 clones, 65% to 90% found once. The sample comprised peripheral blood. All receptors come from an elderly man with active or convalescent COVID-19. CDR3s leave out the opening cysteine and the closing phenylalanine or tryptophan. Fields, in order: V gene, J gene, CDR3 protein.

TRBV27,TRBJ1-2,ASSPQGWDGYT
TRBV24-1,TRBJ2-1,ATSDSPNYNEQF
TRBV19,TRBJ2-2,ASGGQGGELF
TRBV30,TRBJ1-2,AWSQGSRGYT
TRBV18,TRBJ1-1,ASSPTGVKTEAF
TRBV7-7,TRBJ2-5,ASSLGAGVGETQY
TRBV7-8,TRBJ1-4,ASWRGYGEKLF
TRBV3-1/TRBV3-2,TRBJ2-5,ASSQYRERGETQY
TRBV19,TRBJ1-5,ASRAQGGQPQH
TRBV18,TRBJ2-1,ASSPLAGDRDEQF
TRBV7-2,TRBJ1-5,ASSVEQNQPQH
TRBV15,TRBJ2-3,ATSRELAGGTDTQY
TRBV5-5,TRBJ2-1,ASTTGTSGNYNEQF
TRBV3-1/TRBV3-2,TRBJ2-1,ASSPGTSLGNEQF
TRBV5-1,TRBJ2-1,ASTLAGTTNNEQF
TRBV19,TRBJ1-2,ASSIWGQGGYT
TRBV6-5,TRBJ1-5,ASSRVLGNQPQH
TRBV6-6,TRBJ2-7,ASSSEIYEQY
TRBV5-6,TRBJ2-7,ASSLSGVWGDEQY
TRBV6-5,TRBJ2-5,ASILQTGVGETQY
TRBV11-2,TRBJ2-2,ASSLVPARTGELF
TRBV2,TRBJ2-1,ATGTSAYNEQF
TRBV5-8,TRBJ2-7,ASSLGAHTYEQY
TRBV5-5,TRBJ2-1,ASSPDRNEQF
TRBV5-1,TRBJ1-1,ASSRGQNTEAF
TRBV14,TRBJ1-6,ASSAQGTQSTPLH
TRBV6-2/TRBV6-3,TRBJ2-1,ASSYSWTSGRIYEQF
TRBV7-6,TRBJ1-1,ASSSLLGGTEAF
TRBV7-2,TRBJ2-5,ASSSKIWTGPGETQY
TRBV10-3,TRBJ2-7,AISESRGGRPSYEQY
TRBV5-5,TRBJ2-2,ASTRSGLANFNTGELF
TRBV5-1,TRBJ2-1,ASSRFPGQGIFSSYNEQF
TRBV5-1,TRBJ2-1,ASNTGHTTSANEQF
TRBV4-3,TRBJ2-1,ASSLRAVSDEQF
TRBV6-2/TRBV6-3,TRBJ1-1,ASSPPLGQMNTEAF
TRBV5-8,TRBJ1-4,ASSDPPGEKLF
TRBV7-9,TRBJ2-5,ASTYRVQETQY
TRBV6-6,TRBJ1-1,ASSYSGSLTGTEAF
TRBV5-6,TRBJ2-2,ASSSQHTGELF
TRBV18,TRBJ1-2,ASSPTTEAGYT
TRBV6-1,TRBJ2-7,ASSESGYEQY
TRBV4-3,TRBJ1-4,ASSPSKGQGKANEKLF
TRBV18,TRBJ2-7,ASSSSPVLAGGSYEQY
TRBV28,TRBJ1-5,ASTGQGPSRPQH
TRBV6-2/TRBV6-3,TRBJ2-2,ASSPGTGDTGELF
TRBV25-1,TRBJ2-7,ASSEGGTSVDEQY
TRBV11-2,TRBJ2-3,ASSPPTSWPKDTQY
TRBV7-2,TRBJ2-1,ASRVSLEQF
TRBV5-1,TRBJ2-1,ASRGDSLNEQF
TRBV3-1/TRBV3-2,TRBJ2-3,ASSQGASSITDTQY
TRBV29-1,TRBJ2-5,SARLAGATKETQY